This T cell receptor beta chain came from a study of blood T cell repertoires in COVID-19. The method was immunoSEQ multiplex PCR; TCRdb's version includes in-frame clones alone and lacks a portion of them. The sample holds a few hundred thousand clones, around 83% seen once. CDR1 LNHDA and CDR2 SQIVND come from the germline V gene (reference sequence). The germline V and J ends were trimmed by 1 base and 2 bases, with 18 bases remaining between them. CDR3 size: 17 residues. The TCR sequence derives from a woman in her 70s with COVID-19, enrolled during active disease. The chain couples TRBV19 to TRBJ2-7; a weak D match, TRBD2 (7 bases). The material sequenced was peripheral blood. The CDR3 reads CASSIVGGPWETYEQYF. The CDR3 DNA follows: TGTGCCAGTAGTATAGTCGGGGGGCCGTGGGAGACCTACGAGCAGTACTTC. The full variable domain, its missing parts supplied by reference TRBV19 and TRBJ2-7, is DGGITQSPKYLFRKEGQNVTLSCEQNLNHDAMYWYRQDPGQGLRLIYYSQIVNDFQKGDIAEGYSVSREKKESFPLTVTSAQKNPTAFYLCASSIVGGPWETYEQYFGPGTRLTVT.